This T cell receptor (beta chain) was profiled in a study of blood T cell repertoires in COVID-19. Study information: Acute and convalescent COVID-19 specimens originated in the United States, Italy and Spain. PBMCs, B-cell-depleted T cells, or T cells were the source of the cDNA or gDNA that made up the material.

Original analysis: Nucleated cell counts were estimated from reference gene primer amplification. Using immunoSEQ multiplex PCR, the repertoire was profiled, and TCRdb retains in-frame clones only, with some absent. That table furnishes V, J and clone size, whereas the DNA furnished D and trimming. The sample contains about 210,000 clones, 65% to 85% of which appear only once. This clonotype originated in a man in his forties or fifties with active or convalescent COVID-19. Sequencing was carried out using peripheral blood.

The CDR3 DNA follows: TGTGCCAGTAGTATGCCGGGTCTCTTATCACCCCTCCACTTT. This encodes CASSMPGLLSPLHF. This chain uses TRBV19 with TRBJ1-6, with D uncertain. Germline V gene sequence: CDR1 LNHDA, CDR2 SQIVND (reference sequence). V lost 3 bases and J lost 10, with 13 bases in between. This CDR3 is built from 14 residues.